This TCR beta chain was identified in a study of response to subunit inactivated influenza vaccine (dated by TCRdb to the late 2010s). Study-wide context: Deep quantitative profiling of the T cell receptor repertoire was used in the study to follow responses to a trivalent subunit inactivated influenza vaccine.

This specimen's time point label, interpreted: approximately 47 days after influenza vaccine administration. This clonotype has more than one count but fewer than ten. There is no known antigen for this receptor. Qualities for individual bases were not recorded, and no much larger clone is one base off. For this chain, trimming is 2 bases at the V end and 7 bases at the J end, and the number of junction bases without a gene match is 10. The CDR3 numbers 15 residues from cysteine through phenylalanine. Only the CDR3 portion is preserved as DNA: 45 bases, with reading frame beginning at the first base. Taken from the germline V gene, the CDR1 and CDR2 loops are KGHSH and LQKENI. Broad study findings and their caveats: The authors proposed that each seasonal influenza vaccination may bring in only a limited number of new T cells.

The method behind the library was RT-PCR. Sequencing took place on an Illumina HiSeq 2500. TCRdb cleaned the public reads at Q25 with fastp, built clones with MiXCR and kept in-frame beta chains. Rows merge per CDR3 protein into single entries with the most common DNA and genes. Across this sample there are over 450,000 distinct CDR3 sequences, with 10% to 15% seen only once. The top ten constitute 10% to 15% of the sample. The sample here was PBMCs from blood, taken 40 to 50 days after vaccination. This receptor was identified in a man between 50 and 59 years old who received an inactivated influenza vaccine. Donor details come from another sample of the same person, matched by shared clones. The rearrangement joined TRBV18 to TRBJ2-7; TRBD2 lines up with 8 middle nucleotides. The DNA sequence is given as TGTGCCAGCTCACCATCGGGACTAGGGGAATGGGAGCAGTACTTC. Its product reads: CASSPSGLGEWEQYF. The reference TRBV18 and TRBJ2-7 proteins fill in what lies around the CDR3, so the full variable domain reads NAGVMQNPRHLVRRRGQEARLRCSPMKGHSHVYWYRQLPEEGLKFMVYLQKENIIDESGMPKERFSAEFPKEGPSILRIQQVVRGDSAAYFCASSPSGLGEWEQYFGPGTRLTVT.